This is a list of T cell receptor beta chains from one sample in a study of blood T cells in healthy people across ages. TCRdb reprocessed the 5' RACE reads via MiXCR and lists one record per CDR3 protein. The table lists 650,000 to 1,000,000 distinct CDR3 sequences, about 46% of them singletons, with around a sixth in the top ten. Sequences were obtained from blood. The receptor set was obtained from a man older than 75 in good health. The CDR3 runs from the conserved cysteine through the conserved F or W. The order of the fields is clone size, V gene, J gene, D gene, CDR3 protein, CDR3 DNA. The D gene is left open where the match is weak. A row's size may be missing; if present it is once, few, many or a size class.

abundance: -
v_gene: TRBV12-5
j_gene: TRBJ1-2
d_gene: TRBD1
CDR3aa: CASGSGTGEDYGYTF
CDR3nt: TGTGCTAGTGGCTCCGGGACAGGGGAAGACTATGGCTACACCTTC

abundance: -
v_gene: TRBV10-3
j_gene: TRBJ2-3
d_gene: -
CDR3aa: CAIRHSGGGSTDTQYF
CDR3nt: TGTGCCATCAGACACTCCGGGGGCGGGAGCACAGATACGCAGTATTTT

abundance: many
v_gene: TRBV7-9
j_gene: TRBJ2-1
d_gene: -
CDR3aa: CASSTVIGTNNEQFF
CDR3nt: TGTGCCAGCAGTACTGTAATAGGAACGAACAATGAGCAGTTCTTC

abundance: few
v_gene: TRBV25-1
j_gene: TRBJ2-7
d_gene: -
CDR3aa: CASSVAGSDEQYF
CDR3nt: TGTGCCAGCAGTGTGGCGGGGTCGGACGAGCAGTACTTC

abundance: -
v_gene: TRBV6-2/TRBV6-3
j_gene: TRBJ2-7
d_gene: TRBD2
CDR3aa: CTSTGGRYRSYEQYF
CDR3nt: TGTACCAGCACGGGGGGACGGTACCGCTCCTACGAGCAGTACTTC

abundance: -
v_gene: TRBV16
j_gene: TRBJ1-1
d_gene: -
CDR3aa: CASSHFIQHRANTEAFF
CDR3nt: TGTGCCAGCAGCCACTTTATACAGCACAGGGCGAACACTGAAGCTTTCTTT

abundance: -
v_gene: TRBV4-3
j_gene: TRBJ1-1
d_gene: -
CDR3aa: CASSQATGSTEAFF
CDR3nt: TGCGCCAGCAGCCAGGCTACAGGGAGCACTGAAGCTTTCTTT

abundance: many
v_gene: TRBV12-3/TRBV12-4
j_gene: TRBJ2-1
d_gene: -
CDR3aa: CASSPSGTYNEQFF
CDR3nt: TGTGCCAGCAGCCCCAGCGGAACCTACAATGAGCAGTTCTTC

abundance: few
v_gene: TRBV7-2
j_gene: TRBJ2-5
d_gene: TRBD2
CDR3aa: CASSLKAREGEQYF
CDR3nt: TGTGCCAGCAGCTTAAAGGCTCGGGAGGGTGAGCAGTACTTC

abundance: -
v_gene: TRBV5-4
j_gene: TRBJ2-3
d_gene: TRBD2
CDR3aa: CASMGLAGEDTQYF
CDR3nt: TGTGCCAGCATGGGACTAGCGGGTGAAGATACGCAGTATTTT